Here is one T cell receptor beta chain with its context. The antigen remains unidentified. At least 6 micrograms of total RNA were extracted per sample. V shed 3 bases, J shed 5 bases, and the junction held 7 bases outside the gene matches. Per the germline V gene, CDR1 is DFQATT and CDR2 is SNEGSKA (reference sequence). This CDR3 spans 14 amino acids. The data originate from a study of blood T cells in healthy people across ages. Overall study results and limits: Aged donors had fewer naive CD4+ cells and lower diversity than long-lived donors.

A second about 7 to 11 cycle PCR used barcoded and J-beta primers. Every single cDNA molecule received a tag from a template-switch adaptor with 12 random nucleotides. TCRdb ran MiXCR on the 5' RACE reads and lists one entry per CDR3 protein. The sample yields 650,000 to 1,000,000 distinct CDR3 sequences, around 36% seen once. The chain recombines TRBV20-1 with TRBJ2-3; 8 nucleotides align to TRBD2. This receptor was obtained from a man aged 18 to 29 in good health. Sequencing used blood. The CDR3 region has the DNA TGCAGTGCTAGTGGCGGGGGGATCGTAGATACGCAGTATTTT. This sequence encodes CSASGGGIVDTQYF.